These 32 T cell receptor beta chains share one sample of origin, sequenced in a study of metastatic and nonmetastatic thyroid tumors. Using MiXCR, TCRdb reanalyzed the PCR reads. Of roughly 64,000 clones listed, roughly 4.1% were seen once; the top ten hold around 22%. All patients reached thyroid surgery having received no treatment beforehand. The sequenced sample was blood. The source of these receptors is a female donor with papillary thyroid cancer or a benign thyroid nodule (not recorded which). Some clones in this sample may be carry-over from other donors' samples.

Ten or more counts support this clone. The chain uses TRBV10-3 and TRBJ1-1, with D perhaps matching TRBD1 (6 bases). Per the germline V gene, CDR1 is ENHRY and CDR2 is SYGVKD. Between the trimmed V and J ends, which lost 2 bases and 1 base, there was a span of 14 bases. CDR3 length equals 16 residues. CDR3 sequence: CAISESRGARNTEAFF. CDR3 coding DNA: TGTGCCATCAGTGAGAGTCGGGGGGCGAGGAACACTGAAGCTTTCTTT.

This clone was seen a few times. The V and J genes are TRBV18 and TRBJ2-4; D ambiguous. In germline, CDR1 is KGHSH, CDR2 LQKENI. With 2 bases removed from V and 5 bases from J, the gap between germline ends came to 7 bases. The CDR3 is 13 residues long. CDR3 coding DNA: TGTGCCAGCTCACCAGGCCGACAAAACATTCAGTACTTC. This encodes CASSPGRQNIQYF.

This clone was counted at least ten times. This chain uses TRBV2 with TRBJ2-1; no firm D call. The CDR3 is 14 residues long. CDR1 and CDR2 (germline): SNHLY, FYNNEI. The V gene lost 6 bases and the J gene lost 6 bases, with 15 bases spanning the gap. CDR3 region: CASSRDGPGNEQFF. The CDR3 bases are TGTGCCAGCAGCCGTGACGGACCCGGCAATGAGCAGTTCTTC.

Note on this clone: The sample has other DNA sequences that encode this CDR3 too. The rearrangement links TRBV28 to TRBJ2-4; 7 bases align to TRBD2. After removal of 1 base from V and 5 bases from J, the junction contained 8 bases not matched to a gene. This CDR3 has 16 amino acids. Germline loops: CDR1 MDHEN, CDR2 SYDVKM. Here the CDR3 DNA reads TGTGCCAGCAGTTTATTGCTCGGGGGAGGGCAAAACATTCAGTACTTC. It encodes CASSLLLGGGQNIQYF. Looking up the rest from reference TRBV28 and TRBJ2-4 gives the full variable domain: DVKVTQSSRYLVKRTGEKVFLECVQDMDHENMFWYRQDPGLGLRLIYFSYDVKMKEKGDIPEGYSVSREKKERFSLILESASTNQTSMYLCASSLLLGGGQNIQYFGAGTRLSVL.

This clone was observed a handful of times. A read error may be the cause here, since a much bigger clone is one base away. The rearrangement uses TRBV4-1 and TRBJ2-3; no clear D gene. Trimming removed 0 bases at V and 10 bases at J, with 14 bases between. The CDR3 length is 14 residues. Per germline, CDR1 MGHRA and CDR2 YSYEKL. The CDR3 coding sequence is TGCGCCAGCAGCCAAGAGGTAGTCCTTCGGGCGCAGTATTTT. Encoded protein: CASSQEVVLRAQYF.

This clone was seen repeatedly, ten times or more. The chain carries TRBV5-1 and TRBJ2-1; 11 nucleotides match TRBD2. There are 15 residues in the CDR3. J lost 3 bases, V lost 5 bases, and 4 bases had no gene match. Germline V CDR1 and CDR2: SGHRS, YFSETQ. The CDR3 DNA reads TGCGCCAGCAGGGAGGGACTAGCGGACTACAATGAGCAGTTCTTC. Translating it yields CASREGLADYNEQFF.

This clone was counted many times. CDR3: CASSRRDSNIYEQYF. The DNA for the CDR3 is TGTGCCAGCAGTAGACGGGACTCCAATATCTACGAGCAGTACTTC. This rearrangement joins TRBV12-3 or TRBV12-4 to TRBJ2-7; tentatively, D is TRBD2 (6 bases). V was trimmed by 5 bases and J by 3 bases, leaving 17 bases between them. The CDR3 is 15 amino acids.

A word on this clone: A read error is possible here, since a much larger clone lies one base away. The chain combines TRBV5-8 with TRBJ1-1; 9 positions agree with TRBD1. Germline CDR1 and CDR2: SGHTS and YDEGEE. The CDR3 sequence is 16 residues long. The CDR3 loop is CVSSEGTGLLNTEAFF. CDR3 coding DNA: TGTGTCAGCAGCGAGGGGACAGGGTTACTGAACACTGAAGCTTTCTTT.

This clone was found many times. The chain links TRBV5-1 to TRBJ2-3; 11 nucleotides match TRBD2. CDR3 length: 16 residues. The germline V gene encodes CDR1 SGHRS and CDR2 YFSETQ. V lost 3 bases to trimming and J lost 4 bases; unmatched junction nucleotides: 7. The CDR3 DNA is TGCGCCAGCAGCTCAGGGACTAGCGGAAGAGCAGATACGCAGTATTTT. This sequence encodes CASSSGTSGRADTQYF.

In this sample, this clone turned up many times. J is TRBJ2-2 and V is TRBV29-1; maybe TRBD1 (6 bases). The CDR3 is 12 residues long. Germline CDR1 SQVTM, CDR2 ANQGSEA. For the CDR3, the DNA is TGCACTGAGGTAGGGGGAGAAGGGGAGCTGTTTTTT. Protein: CTEVGGEGELFF.

This clone was recorded many times. The rearrangement joins TRBV27 to TRBJ1-2; D is undetermined. V was shortened by 0 bases and J by 6 bases, with 14 bases between the two germline ends. The V gene's germline CDR1 is MNHEY and CDR2 SMNVEV (reference sequence). The CDR3 extends over 15 amino acids. Here the CDR3 DNA reads TGTGCCAGCAGTTTATCCCTCTATCCGGTCCATGGCTACACCTTC. This codes for CASSLSLYPVHGYTF.

In this sample, this clone turned up many times. The chain has TRBV6-1 and TRBJ2-1; D call uncertain. The germline V gene has CDR1 MNHNS and CDR2 SASEGT. The CDR3 spans 13 residues. Trimming left V 4 bases short and J 8 bases short, with 12 bases between. The CDR3 region is CASSAPARYEQFF. As DNA, the CDR3 is TGTGCCAGCAGTGCGCCAGCGAGATATGAGCAGTTCTTC.

There are many counts of this clone. The chain uses TRBV4-2 and TRBJ2-4, with 9 bases that match TRBD2. V lost 6 bases to trimming and J lost 7 bases; unmatched junction nucleotides: 13. The germline V gene encodes CDR1 LGHNA and CDR2 YNFKEQ. The CDR3 runs to 16 residues. In DNA form, the CDR3 reads TGTGCCAGCAGGGATACTAGCGGGCTCCCCCACAACATTCAGTACTTC. It translates to CASRDTSGLPHNIQYF.

Concerning this clone itself: Because it lacks the conserved phenylalanine or tryptophan at the end, this CDR3 is likely a read error. The DNA is left out, because the CDR3 cannot be placed on it with certainty; the CDR3 is given as TCRdb lists it. The rearrangement uses TRBV7-3 and TRBJ2-1. A total of 15 residues make up the CDR3, ends included. Germline V gene lookup returns CDR1 SGHTA and CDR2 FQGTGA. The CDR3 loop reads CASSLSASGWDEQLV.

The gene calls are TRBV18 and TRBJ2-1, with no clear D. Germline loops: CDR1 KGHSH, CDR2 LQKENI. This CDR3 is built from 15 residues. The V end lost 0 bases, the J end lost 6 bases, and 12 bases lay between the germline ends. CDR3 amino acids: CASSPPNQRSNEQFF. The CDR3 region has the DNA TGTGCCAGCTCACCACCTAATCAGCGATCCAATGAGCAGTTCTTC. The whole variable domain, filled in from reference TRBV18 and TRBJ2-1, reads NAGVMQNPRHLVRRRGQEARLRCSPMKGHSHVYWYRQLPEEGLKFMVYLQKENIIDESGMPKERFSAEFPKEGPSILRIQQVVRGDSAAYFCASSPPNQRSNEQFFGPGTRLTVL.

For this clone: At one end the junction does not follow the germline gene, possibly because of a read error. CDR3 amino acids: CASSYIGSSGPNVLTF. DNA of the CDR3: TGTGCCAGCAGTTACATAGGTTCCTCTGGGCCCAACGTCCTTACTTTC. The chain couples TRBV6-5 to TRBJ2-6; no firm D call. The CDR3 length is 16 residues. The germline CDR1 and CDR2 sequences are MNHEY and SVGAGI.

This clone was picked up many times. The V gene is TRBV11-3, the J gene TRBJ2-1; no clear D. The germline V gene has CDR1 SGHNT and CDR2 YENEEA. Trimming removed 1 base at V and 5 bases at J, with 6 bases between. The CDR3 is 13 residues long. This chain's CDR3 is CASSLGENNEQFF. CDR3 sequence (DNA): TGTGCCAGCAGCTTAGGAGAGAACAATGAGCAGTTCTTC. The whole variable domain, remainder taken from reference TRBV11-3 and TRBJ2-1, is EAGVVQSPRYKIIEKKQPVAFWCNPISGHNTLYWYLQNLGQGPELLIRYENEEAVDDSQLPKDRFSAERLKGVDSTLKIQPAELGDSAVYLCASSLGENNEQFFGPGTRLTVL.

This clone was seen repeatedly, ten times or more. This chain joins TRBV9 and TRBJ2-7, with TRBD2 matching over 14 bases. V lost 4 bases and J lost 3; bases outside the gene matches: 12. From germline, CDR1 is SGDLS and CDR2 YYNGEE. This CDR3 contains 18 residues. The DNA for the CDR3 is TGTGCCAGCAGCCCACGCCCCAGGACTAGCGGGAGGTTCTACGAGCAGTACTTC. Its protein product is CASSPRPRTSGRFYEQYF.

This clone was recorded a few times. This chain connects TRBV27 to TRBJ1-1, with D perhaps matching TRBD1 (5 bases). This CDR3 is 14 amino acids long. Germline-derived CDR1 and CDR2 are MNHEY and SMNVEV (reference sequence). V lost 2 bases, J lost 4 bases, and 11 bases lay in between. The CDR3 DNA is TGTGCCAGCAGTTTAAGGGCAGGGTTCACTGAAGCTTTCTTT. This encodes CASSLRAGFTEAFF.

This clone was found many times. The chain recombines TRBV5-1 with TRBJ1-2; 7 bases align to TRBD1. V shed 1 base and J 2 bases; nucleotides not matched to a gene: 2. From germline, CDR1 is SGHRS and CDR2 YFSETQ. This CDR3 contains 14 residues. The CDR3 coding sequence is TGCGCCAGCAGCTTGTCACAGGGGAACTATGGCTACACCTTC. It codes for CASSLSQGNYGYTF.

This clone has ten or more counts. The J gene is TRBJ2-7, the V gene TRBV4-1; D might be TRBD1 or TRBD2, each matching 5 bases. The CDR3 contains 14 residues. The germline V and J ends were trimmed by 0 bases and 7 bases, with 13 bases remaining between them. Germline V gene lookup returns CDR1 MGHRA and CDR2 YSYEKL. Here the CDR3 reads CASSQEGDEGEQYF. The DNA of the CDR3 is TGCGCCAGCAGCCAAGAGGGGGACGAAGGGGAGCAGTACTTC.

This clone was counted only a few times. Just one base apart from a much larger clone, this may be a read error. The chain uses TRBV30 and TRBJ1-1, with 8 bases aligning to TRBD1. J lost 4 bases, V lost 4 bases, and 5 bases had no gene match. Germline assignment: CDR1 GTSNPN and CDR2 SVGIG (reference sequence). CDR3 length: 13 residues. The CDR3 reads CAWNNTGGTEAFF. In DNA form, the CDR3 reads TGTGCCTGGAATAATACAGGGGGCACTGAAGCTTTCTTT.

At least ten counts were recorded for this clone. The chain has TRBV20-1 and TRBJ2-7; D ambiguous. The CDR3 runs to 11 residues. CDR1 is DFQATT, CDR2 SNEGSKA, per germline (reference sequence). The V end lost 0 bases, the J end lost 3 bases, and 3 bases lay between the germline ends. This CDR3 is CSARDNYEQYF. The CDR3 DNA follows: TGCAGTGCTAGAGACAACTACGAGCAGTACTTC.

Ten or more counts support this clone. The chain combines TRBV5-1 with TRBJ2-3, with D possibly being TRBD2 (5 bases). Germline CDR1 SGHRS, CDR2 YFSETQ. The CDR3 runs to 16 residues. The germline V and J ends were trimmed by 2 bases and 6 bases, with 19 bases remaining between them. CDR3 nucleotide sequence: TGCGCCAGCAGCTTTTTGACCCCCACCCGGGGTGATACGCAGTATTTT. This gives the protein CASSFLTPTRGDTQYF.

For this clone: It may be a read error: a sequence one base away is much more abundant. This chain links TRBV7-9 with TRBJ2-3; 10 bases line up with TRBD1. Germline V gives CDR1 SEHNR, CDR2 FQNEAQ (reference sequence). This CDR3 comprises 14 residues. CDR3 loop: CANSPGTGADTQYF. CDR3 in DNA: TGTGCCAACAGCCCCGGGACAGGGGCCGATACGCAGTATTTT.

This clone was recorded at least ten times. This sequence joins TRBV19 and TRBJ1-1, with no clear D. The CDR3 spans 14 residues. V lost 3 bases, J lost 2 bases, and 10 bases lay in between. The germline V gene encodes CDR1 LNHDA and CDR2 SQIVND (reference sequence). CDR3 sequence: CASSILGLNTEAFF. The CDR3 nucleotides are TGTGCCAGTAGTATTCTCGGGCTAAACACTGAAGCTTTCTTT.

This clone was recorded many times. J is TRBJ1-6 and V is TRBV20-1, with a possible D match to TRBD1 (5 bases). The CDR3 totals 13 residues. Germline CDR1 is DFQATT and CDR2 is SNEGSKA (reference sequence). The V gene lost 5 bases and the J gene lost 14 bases, with 19 bases spanning the gap. In DNA, the CDR3 is TGCAGTGCTTACCGGGACGGCGGAGGAACCCTCCACTTT. Protein product: CSAYRDGGGTLHF.

In this sample, this clone turned up many times. This chain joins TRBV12-3 or TRBV12-4 and TRBJ1-2; D is possibly TRBD1 (5 bases). The CDR3 loop spans 15 amino acids. Trimming removed 2 bases from V and 3 bases from J, with 13 bases in between. CDR3 region: CASSLKGIYHYGYTF. Here the CDR3 DNA reads TGTGCCAGCAGTTTAAAGGGGATTTATCACTATGGCTACACCTTC.

The rearrangement joins TRBV5-4 to TRBJ2-2, with 7 positions matching TRBD2. V lost 5 bases, J lost 0 bases, and 7 bases stayed unmatched. Germline CDR1 is SGHNT and CDR2 is YYREEE (reference sequence). This CDR3 has 16 amino acids. The CDR3 region is CASSRDYDANTGELFF. CDR3 coding DNA: TGTGCCAGCAGTAGGGACTACGACGCGAACACCGGGGAGCTGTTTTTT.

This clone showed up many times. The rearrangement uses TRBV5-5 and TRBJ2-4, with 7 nucleotides matching TRBD1. Germline CDR1 SGHKS, CDR2 YYEKEE (reference sequence). V gave up 2 bases and J gave up 5 bases; unmatched junction bases: 7. This CDR3 is 15 amino acids long. The DNA of the CDR3 is TGTGCCAGCAGCTTATTACCGGGACAGCAAAACATTCAGTACTTC. Protein: CASSLLPGQQNIQYF.

The sample holds a few counts of this clone. A junction boundary mismatches the germline segment, possibly from a read error. The chain joins TRBV24-1 to TRBJ2-5, with 10 bases that match TRBD2. Looked up from germline, CDR1 is KGHDR and CDR2 is SFDVKD. This CDR3 comprises 17 residues. CDR3 sequence (DNA): TGTGCCACCAGTGAGGCTAGCGGGAGAGCATCCCAAGAGGCCCAGTACTTC. Translated, it gives CATSEASGRASQEAQYF.

The table lists this clone with many counts. The chain links TRBV6-1 to TRBJ2-7; 9 bases match TRBD1. The V segment lost 4 bases and the J segment 2 bases; nucleotides outside the gene matches: 6. The CDR3 has 15 residues. Germline CDR1 and CDR2: MNHNS and SASEGT. The CDR3 loop is CASSGYRDRAYEQYF. The CDR3 DNA sequence: TGTGCCAGCAGTGGATACCGGGACAGGGCCTACGAGCAGTACTTC.